This passage covers 19 T cell receptor beta chains from one sample sequenced in a study of early stage breast cancer tumors. Generated by immunoSEQ multiplex PCR, the TCRdb table keeps only in-frame clones and is missing some. The sample lists 25,000 to 30,000 clones; around three fifths were seen once. The sequencing input was breast tumor tissue. These receptors all stem from a person aged 45 to 59 with breast cancer.

The J gene is TRBJ2-1, the V gene TRBV2; 14 bases map to TRBD2. The CDR3 is 16 residues long. The J segment lost 5 bases and the V segment lost 8 bases, leaving 8 bases of the junction unmatched. Germline V gives CDR1 SNHLY, CDR2 FYNNEI. CDR3 DNA: TGTGCCAGCTGGGGACCGGGACTAGCGGGAGACAATGAGCAGTTCTTC. This gives the protein CASWGPGLAGDNEQFF.

This clone is a singleton in its sample. This chain uses TRBV18 with TRBJ2-1, with D perhaps matching TRBD1 (5 bases). The V and J ends lost 5 bases and 2 bases respectively, with 16 bases between them. The length of the CDR3 is 16 residues. Germline lookup yields CDR1 KGHSH and CDR2 LQKENI. DNA of the CDR3: TGTGCCAGCTCATTGTGGGGCCCTTTACCCTACAATGAGCAGTTCTTC. Its translation: CASSLWGPLPYNEQFF.

The rearrangement uses TRBV2 and TRBJ2-3; 11 bases map to TRBD1. The germline V gene encodes CDR1 SNHLY and CDR2 FYNNEI. The CDR3 has 14 residues. V shed 5 bases, J shed 4 bases, and the junction held 2 bases outside the gene matches. As DNA, the CDR3 is TGTGCCAGCAGTTGGGACAGGGGGTCAGATACGCAGTATTTT. This gives the protein CASSWDRGSDTQYF.

CDR3 DNA: TGTGCCTGGAGGGGGGAAGGGGCCAACTATGGCTACACCTTC. Protein sequence: CAWRGEGANYGYTF. The chain links TRBV30 to TRBJ1-2; D might be TRBD1 (5 bases). Trimming removed 3 bases at V and 2 bases at J, with 13 bases between. This CDR3 contains 14 residues. Germline CDR1 GTSNPN, CDR2 SVGIG (reference sequence).

CDR3 in amino acids: CASSIGVAGGYSNEQFF. The CDR3 coding sequence is TGTGCCAGTAGTATTGGGGTAGCGGGAGGGTATTCGAATGAGCAGTTCTTC. J is TRBJ2-1 and V is TRBV19; 11 bases are a match to TRBD2. V trimming: 3 bases; J trimming: 7 bases; junction bases outside the gene matches: 11. Germline CDR1 LNHDA, CDR2 SQIVND (reference sequence). This CDR3 region has 17 residues. Full variable domain (remainder filled in from reference TRBV19 and TRBJ2-1): DGGITQSPKYLFRKEGQNVTLSCEQNLNHDAMYWYRQDPGQGLRLIYYSQIVNDFQKGDIAEGYSVSREKKESFPLTVTSAQKNPTAFYLCASSIGVAGGYSNEQFFGPGTRLTVL.

The chain couples TRBV25-1 to TRBJ2-5; D remains unclear. Trimming shortened V by 8 bases and J by 5 bases, and 6 bases separated the two germline ends. Germline V gene data show CDR1 as MGHDK and CDR2 as SYGVNS. The CDR3 is 10 residues long. The CDR3 sequence is CASGRETQYF. In DNA, the CDR3 is TGTGCCAGCGGAAGGGAGACCCAGTACTTC.

This clone came up a few times. This chain joins TRBV5-1 and TRBJ2-5; D is uncertain. Germline V gene sequence: CDR1 SGHRS, CDR2 YFSETQ. This CDR3 region has 14 residues. Trimming pared 4 bases from V and 1 base from J, leaving 11 bases between. The DNA for the CDR3 is TGCGCCAGCAGCGCCTCGAGAACCCAAGAGACCCAGTACTTC. Its translation is CASSASRTQETQYF.

The chain recombines TRBV30 with TRBJ2-3; tentatively, D is TRBD2 (6 bases). Germline V CDR1 and CDR2: GTSNPN, SVGIG (reference sequence). V was cut by 0 bases and J by 2 bases, with 12 bases left in between. The CDR3 length is 15 residues. The chain's CDR3 is CAWSVGSGYTDTQYF. DNA of the CDR3: TGTGCCTGGAGTGTTGGTAGCGGTTACACAGATACGCAGTATTTT.

This clone was seen more than once but under ten times. The gene calls are TRBV5-6 and TRBJ2-3; tentatively, D is TRBD2 (6 bases). Germline assignment: CDR1 SGHDT and CDR2 YYEEEE. The CDR3 is made up of 15 amino acids. Deletions cut 4 bases from V and 0 bases from J, with 12 bases between. CDR3 nucleotide sequence: TGTGCCAGCAGCCCGGACGGGAGAAGCACAGATACGCAGTATTTT. This gives the protein CASSPDGRSTDTQYF. Full variable domain (remainder filled in from reference TRBV5-6 and TRBJ2-3): DAGVTQSPTHLIKTRGQQVTLRCSPKSGHDTVSWYQQALGQGPQFIFQYYEEEERQRGNFPDRFSGHQFPNYSSELNVNALLLGDSALYLCASSPDGRSTDTQYFGPGTRLTVL.

The chain has TRBV19 and TRBJ1-2, with 7 positions matching TRBD1. With 3 bases clipped from V and 0 bases from J, the junction kept 4 bases outside the gene matches. Germline CDR1 LNHDA, CDR2 SQIVND (reference sequence). The CDR3 length is 15 residues. CDR3 sequence: CASSIPGTANYGYTF. The CDR3 coding sequence is TGTGCCAGTAGTATCCCTGGGACAGCTAACTATGGCTACACCTTC.

This CDR3 is CASSQDKGWGGYTF. In DNA, the CDR3 is TGTGCCAGCAGCCAAGACAAAGGTTGGGGTGGCTACACCTTC. The chain recombines TRBV14 with TRBJ1-2; D is ambiguous. From germline, CDR1 is SGHDN and CDR2 FVKESK. Deletions cut 0 bases from V and 7 bases from J, with 12 bases between. The CDR3 consists of 14 residues. The complete variable domain, with remaining parts taken from reference TRBV14 and TRBJ1-2, reads EAGVTQFPSHSVIEKGQTVTLRCDPISGHDNLYWYRRVMGKEIKFLLHFVKESKQDESGMPNNRFLAERTGGTYSTLKVQPAELEDSGVYFCASSQDKGWGGYTFGSGTRLTVV.

This chain connects TRBV7-3 to TRBJ2-5; D may be TRBD2 (5 bases). The ends were cut back, 5 bases at V and 3 bases at J, with 13 bases in the middle. The CDR3 covers 14 residues. The germline V gene encodes CDR1 SGHTA and CDR2 FQGTGA. The CDR3 spells CASSRLAYEETQYF. Here the CDR3 DNA reads TGTGCCAGCAGCCGTCTAGCCTATGAAGAGACCCAGTACTTC.

This clone was found a few times. The chain recombines TRBV11-2 with TRBJ2-7; D gene unclear. The CDR3 length is 11 residues. The V end lost 2 bases, the J end lost 4 bases, and 3 bases lay between the germline ends. Per the germline V gene, CDR1 is SGHAT and CDR2 is FQNNGV. The CDR3 DNA follows: TGTGCCAGCAGCTTACTATACGAGCAGTACTTC. It specifies CASSLLYEQYF.

The chain joins TRBV11-2 to TRBJ2-3; D is ambiguous. Germline V gene sequence: CDR1 SGHAT, CDR2 FQNNGV. The CDR3 sequence is 14 residues long. The ends were cut back, 3 bases at V and 0 bases at J, with 7 bases in the middle. Here the CDR3 reads CASSFGGSTDTQYF. The DNA of the CDR3 is TGTGCCAGCAGCTTCGGTGGGAGCACAGATACGCAGTATTTT.

The V call is TRBV5-1, the J call TRBJ2-6; D is ambiguous. The CDR3 has 16 amino acids. Trimming stripped 2 bases from V and 0 bases from J, with 9 bases between. From germline, CDR1 is SGHRS and CDR2 YFSETQ. The CDR3 region is CASSLLGVSGANVLTF. The CDR3 region has the DNA TGCGCCAGCAGCTTATTGGGTGTCTCTGGGGCCAACGTCCTGACTTTC. The complete variable domain, with remaining parts taken from reference TRBV5-1 and TRBJ2-6, reads KAGVTQTPRYLIKTRGQQVTLSCSPISGHRSVSWYQQTPGQGLQFLFEYFSETQRNKGNFPGRFSGRQFSNSRSEMNVSTLELGDSALYLCASSLLGVSGANVLTFGAGSRLTVL.

The chain has TRBV7-2 and TRBJ2-3; D gene ambiguous. Germline V gene sequence: CDR1 SGHTA, CDR2 FQGNSA. This CDR3 contains 13 residues. Trimming removed 1 base from V and 2 bases from J, with 4 bases in between. In nucleotides, the CDR3 is TGTGCCAGCAGCTTAGGGGTCACAGATACGCAGTATTTT. Translating gives CASSLGVTDTQYF.

The chain couples TRBV7-9 to TRBJ1-2; TRBD1 might be the D (5 bases). The germline V and J ends were trimmed by 3 bases and 5 bases, with 13 bases remaining between them. The germline CDR1 and CDR2 sequences are SEHNR and FQNEAQ (reference sequence). The CDR3 has 14 residues. The CDR3 is CASSLGTAGYGYTF. CDR3 in DNA: TGTGCCAGCAGCTTGGGGACCGCGGGATATGGCTACACCTTC.

The gene calls are TRBV5-6 and TRBJ2-1; unclear D gene. Germline CDR1 is SGHDT and CDR2 is YYEEEE. Trimming left V 2 bases short and J 5 bases short, with 8 bases between. The CDR3 extends over 13 amino acids. CDR3 loop: CASSFGTNNEQFF. The CDR3 region has the DNA TGTGCCAGCAGCTTCGGAACCAACAATGAGCAGTTCTTC.

CDR3 protein: CASSLKGQGSTEAFF. The CDR3 coding sequence is TGTGCCAGCAGCTTAAAGGGACAGGGGAGCACTGAAGCTTTCTTT. The chain recombines TRBV7-2 with TRBJ1-1; 10 bases agree with TRBD1. Trimming at V came to 2 bases and at J to 4 bases, leaving 4 bases not matched to a gene. This CDR3 region has 15 residues. Per germline, CDR1 SGHTA and CDR2 FQGNSA.